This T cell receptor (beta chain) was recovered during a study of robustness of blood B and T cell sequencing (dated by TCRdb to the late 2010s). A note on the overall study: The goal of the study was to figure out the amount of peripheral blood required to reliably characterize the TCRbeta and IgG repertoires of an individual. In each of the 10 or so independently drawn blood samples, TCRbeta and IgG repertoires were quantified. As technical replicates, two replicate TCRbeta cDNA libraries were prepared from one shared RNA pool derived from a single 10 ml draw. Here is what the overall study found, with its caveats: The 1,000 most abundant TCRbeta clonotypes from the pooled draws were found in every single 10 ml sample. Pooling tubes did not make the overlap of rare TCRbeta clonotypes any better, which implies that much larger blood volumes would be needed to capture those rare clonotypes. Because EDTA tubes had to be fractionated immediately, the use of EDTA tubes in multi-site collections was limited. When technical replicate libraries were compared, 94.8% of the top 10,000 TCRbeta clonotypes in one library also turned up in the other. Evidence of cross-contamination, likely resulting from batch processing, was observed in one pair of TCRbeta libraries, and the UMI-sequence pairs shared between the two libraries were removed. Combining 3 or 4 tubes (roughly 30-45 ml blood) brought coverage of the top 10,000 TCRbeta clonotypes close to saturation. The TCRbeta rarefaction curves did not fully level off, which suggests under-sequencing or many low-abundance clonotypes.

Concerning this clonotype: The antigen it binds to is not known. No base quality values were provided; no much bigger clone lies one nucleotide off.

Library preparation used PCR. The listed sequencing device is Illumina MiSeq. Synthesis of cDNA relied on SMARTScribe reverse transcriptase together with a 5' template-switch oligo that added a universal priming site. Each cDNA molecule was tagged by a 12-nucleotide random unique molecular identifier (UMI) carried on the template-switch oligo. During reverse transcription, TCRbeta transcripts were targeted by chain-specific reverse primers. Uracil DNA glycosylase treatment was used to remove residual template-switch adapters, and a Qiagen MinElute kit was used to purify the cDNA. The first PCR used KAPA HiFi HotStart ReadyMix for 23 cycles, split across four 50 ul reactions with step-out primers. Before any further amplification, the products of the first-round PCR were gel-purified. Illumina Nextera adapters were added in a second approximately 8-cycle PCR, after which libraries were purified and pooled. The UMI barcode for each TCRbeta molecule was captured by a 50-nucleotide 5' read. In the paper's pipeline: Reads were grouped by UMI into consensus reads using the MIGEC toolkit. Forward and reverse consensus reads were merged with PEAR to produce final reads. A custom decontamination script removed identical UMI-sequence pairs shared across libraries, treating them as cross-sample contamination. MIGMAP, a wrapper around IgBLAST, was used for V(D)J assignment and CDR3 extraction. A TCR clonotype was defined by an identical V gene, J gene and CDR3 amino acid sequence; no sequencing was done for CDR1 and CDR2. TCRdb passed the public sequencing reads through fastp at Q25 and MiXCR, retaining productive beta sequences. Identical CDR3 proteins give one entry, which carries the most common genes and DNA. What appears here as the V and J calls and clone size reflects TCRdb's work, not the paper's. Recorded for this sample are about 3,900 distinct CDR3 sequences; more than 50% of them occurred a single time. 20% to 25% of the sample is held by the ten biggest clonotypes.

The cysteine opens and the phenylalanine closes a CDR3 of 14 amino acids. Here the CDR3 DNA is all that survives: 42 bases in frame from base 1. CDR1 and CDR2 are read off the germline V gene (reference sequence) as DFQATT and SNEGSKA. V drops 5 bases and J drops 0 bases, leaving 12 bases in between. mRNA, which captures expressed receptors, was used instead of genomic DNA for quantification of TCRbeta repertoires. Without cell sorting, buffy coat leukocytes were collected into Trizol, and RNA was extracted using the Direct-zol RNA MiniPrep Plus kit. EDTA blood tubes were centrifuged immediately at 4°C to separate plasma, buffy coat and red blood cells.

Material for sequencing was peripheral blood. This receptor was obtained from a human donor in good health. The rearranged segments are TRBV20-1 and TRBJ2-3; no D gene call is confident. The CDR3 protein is CSARTPWSTDTQYF. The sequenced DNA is TGCAGTGCTCGGACCCCTTGGAGCACAGATACGCAGTATTTT.